This T cell receptor beta chain was obtained from a study of naive and memory T cell subsets. CD4+ T cell IFNgamma after overnight CMV lysate exposure gave donor CMV status. Two oligonucleotides, mixed equimolar, formed the beta constant-region primer covering TRBC1 and TRBC2. Four rounds of PCR amplified the ligated cDNA using nested alpha and beta constant-region primers plus SP2. TCRdb reanalysed the UMI-ligation and nested PCR reads using MiXCR and keeps one entry per CDR3 protein. The sample records over 25,000 distinct CDR3 sequences, about 10% being singletons. Germline CDR1 reads KGHSH; CDR2 reads LQKENI. The CDR3 totals 15 residues. V was trimmed by 6 bases and J by 2 bases, leaving 16 bases between them.

Sequenced input: effector memory CD4+ T cells from blood. Stated subset: effector memory, CD45RA- CD27-. V is TRBV18 and J is TRBJ1-1, with D tentatively TRBD1 (6 bases). The receptor was isolated from a human donor in good health. The CDR3 protein is CASSYDRSGNTEAFF. The CDR3 coding sequence is TGTGCCAGCTCTTACGACAGGTCGGGAAACACTGAAGCTTTCTTT.